What follows are 9 T cell receptor beta chains derived from one specimen sequenced in a study of CD8 T cells in Susac syndrome. Reverse transcription used about 0.45 to 1 ug RNA and random hexamers. Via MiXCR, TCRdb re-called the immunoSEQ multiplex PCR reads, giving one row per CDR3 protein. The table shows fewer than 85,000 distinct CDR3 sequences, with roughly 94% occurring only once. The sequenced sample consisted of CD8+ T cells from PBMCs. These receptor sequences come from a human donor with Susac syndrome.

The chain recombines TRBV10-3 with TRBJ2-3; no clear D. This CDR3 spans 13 amino acids. From germline, CDR1 is ENHRY and CDR2 SYGVKD. V shed 0 bases and J shed 1 base, with 2 bases lying between them. The CDR3: CAISESGTDTQYF. In DNA form, the CDR3 reads TGTGCCATCAGTGAGTCTGGCACAGATACGCAGTATTTT.

The V and J genes are TRBV9 and TRBJ1-5; D possibly corresponds to TRBD1 (5 bases). The CDR3 length is 14 residues. Trimming stripped 2 bases from V and 6 bases from J, with 12 bases between. CDR1 and CDR2 (germline): SGDLS, YYNGEE. The CDR3 sequence: CASSVEGAPQPQHF. The CDR3 region has the DNA TGTGCCAGCAGCGTCGAAGGGGCCCCTCAGCCCCAGCATTTT.

The chain uses TRBV20-1 and TRBJ1-2, with D tentatively TRBD1 (6 bases). This CDR3 is 14 amino acids long. Germline CDR1 is DFQATT and CDR2 is SNEGSKA (reference sequence). V lost 0 bases and J 4 bases, leaving 12 bases between the germline ends. CDR3 coding DNA: TGCAGTGCTAGAGAGTCCCGGACAGTCTATGGCTACACCTTC. It encodes CSARESRTVYGYTF.

The V gene is TRBV20-1, the J gene TRBJ2-7; 8 bases agree with TRBD2. Germline V gives CDR1 DFQATT, CDR2 SNEGSKA (reference sequence). The V gene end was trimmed by 6 bases and the J gene end by 0 bases; junction bases not matched to a gene: 10. This CDR3 is 15 amino acids long. CDR3 in amino acids: CSARELAGSSYEQYF. The CDR3 nucleotides are TGCAGTGCCCGAGAGCTAGCGGGCAGCTCCTACGAGCAGTACTTC.

The rearrangement joins TRBV4-1 to TRBJ1-1, with 7 bases fitting TRBD1. Germline CDR1 is MGHRA and CDR2 is YSYEKL. The CDR3 sequence is 14 residues long. V lost 2 bases to trimming and J lost 5 bases; unmatched junction nucleotides: 5. CDR3 nucleotide sequence: TGCGCCAGCAGCCAAAACAGGGGTCGAACTGAAGCTTTCTTT. As protein: CASSQNRGRTEAFF.

The chain uses TRBV3-1 and TRBJ2-2; no firm D call. Looked up from germline, CDR1 is LGHDT and CDR2 is YNNKEL (reference sequence). The CDR3 loop spans 12 amino acids. The V end was cut by 0 bases, the J end by 11 bases, with 7 bases between. This chain's CDR3 is CASSQDHPELFF. CDR3 DNA: TGTGCCAGCAGCCAAGACCATCCAGAGCTGTTTTTT.

The count of this clonotype is one. This chain connects TRBV9 to TRBJ2-7, with TRBD2 as a possible D gene (5 bases). The CDR3 totals 15 residues. The V end was cut by 4 bases, the J end by 2 bases, with 16 bases between. The germline gives CDR1 SGDLS, CDR2 YYNGEE. The CDR3 is CASSPPSGEPYEQYF. CDR3 sequence (DNA): TGTGCCAGCAGCCCGCCCTCCGGGGAGCCCTACGAGCAGTACTTC.

The J gene is TRBJ2-7, the V gene TRBV2; the D gene could be TRBD1 or TRBD2 (5 bases each). CDR3 length equals 15 residues. Trimming took off 0 bases at V and 0 bases at J, with 9 bases between the two ends. Per the germline V gene, CDR1 is SNHLY and CDR2 is FYNNEI. The CDR3 protein is CASSEARGSSYEQYF. In DNA, the CDR3 is TGTGCCAGCAGTGAAGCGAGGGGTAGCTCCTACGAGCAGTACTTC.

The chain joins TRBV28 to TRBJ1-1; D gene uncertain. The V gene lost 3 bases and the J gene lost 2 bases, with 10 bases spanning the gap. Looked up from germline, CDR1 is MDHEN and CDR2 is SYDVKM. The CDR3 consists of 14 residues. CDR3 in amino acids: CASSFGNANTEAFF. As DNA, the CDR3 is TGTGCCAGCAGTTTTGGGAACGCAAACACTGAAGCTTTCTTT.